The clone carrying this T cell receptor (beta chain) has ten or more counts. CDR3-region Arm-PCR and iRepertoire HTBI primers produced the TCR beta libraries. TCRdb used MiXCR to reprocess the multiplex PCR reads, holding one entry per CDR3 protein. The sample carries over 350,000 distinct CDR3 sequences, about 15% recorded once. The CDR3 has 13 residues. The germline CDR1 and CDR2 sequences are SEHNR and FQNEAQ (reference sequence). V lost 5 bases to trimming and J lost 14 bases; unmatched junction nucleotides: 10. As to time point: newly diagnosed GD, antithyroid drugs for less than 3 months. Researchers made the TCR library from RNA that was extracted from PBMCs. Graves' disease diagnosis used American Thyroid Association guidelines. Patient provenance is recorded as an endocrinology department in Xi'an, China. The data originate from a study of regulatory T cells in long-lasting Graves disease. This sample also belongs to another study, concerning T cells in Graves' hyperthyroidism and ophthalmopathy.

The sequence derives from a woman between 35 and 50 years old with Graves disease. This sequence joins TRBV7-9 and TRBJ2-5, with 11 bases matching TRBD2. The specimen was peripheral blood mononuclear cells (PBMCs), collected at new diagnosis, from a patient treated with antithyroid drugs. Here the CDR3 DNA reads TGTGCCAGCAGCCAGGGGCTAGCGGGAGGCCCCTACTTC. Translating it yields CASSQGLAGGPYF.